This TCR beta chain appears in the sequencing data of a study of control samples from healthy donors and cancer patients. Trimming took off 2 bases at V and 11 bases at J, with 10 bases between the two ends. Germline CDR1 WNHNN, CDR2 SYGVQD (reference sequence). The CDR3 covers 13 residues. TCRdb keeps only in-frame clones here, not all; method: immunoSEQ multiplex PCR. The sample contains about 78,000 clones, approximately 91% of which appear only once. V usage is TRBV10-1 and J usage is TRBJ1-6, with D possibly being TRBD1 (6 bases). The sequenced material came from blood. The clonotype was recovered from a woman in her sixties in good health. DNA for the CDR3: TGCGCCAGCAGTGAGGACAGGAGGGCACCCCTCCACTTT. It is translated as CASSEDRRAPLHF.